The 13 T cell receptor beta chains in this list originate from one sample, sequenced in a study of CD8 T cell repertoires and HIV-1 epitope variants. Data came from immunoSEQ multiplex PCR; TCRdb stores just in-frame clones and leaves some out. The sample yields about 5,200 clones, about 60% seen once. No antigens are known for them. What was sequenced was cultured CD8+ T cells derived from PBMCs. Source of these receptors: a male donor with HIV.

The V gene is TRBV5-4, the J gene TRBJ2-2; 9 nucleotides line up with TRBD1. Germline CDR1 SGHNT, CDR2 YYREEE (reference sequence). The CDR3 has 15 residues. Unmatched junction bases numbered 4, after V lost 3 bases and J lost 4 bases. DNA for the CDR3: TGTGCCAGCAGCTCAGACAGGGGGGGCACCGGGGAGCTGTTTTTT. Translation gives CASSSDRGGTGELFF.

This sequence joins TRBV5-6 and TRBJ1-2; D gene uncertain. Germline CDR1 and CDR2: SGHDT and YYEEEE. The CDR3 is 16 residues long. The ends were cut back, 1 base at V and 1 base at J, with 14 bases in the middle. The CDR3 sequence: CASSLYPQDINYGYTF. The CDR3 DNA sequence: TGTGCCAGCAGCTTGTACCCCCAGGATATTAACTATGGCTACACCTTC. Filled out from reference TRBV5-6 and TRBJ1-2, the complete variable domain reads DAGVTQSPTHLIKTRGQQVTLRCSPKSGHDTVSWYQQALGQGPQFIFQYYEEEERQRGNFPDRFSGHQFPNYSSELNVNALLLGDSALYLCASSLYPQDINYGYTFGSGTRLTVV.

The chain employs TRBV6-5 and TRBJ2-7, with D possibly being TRBD2 (5 bases). V was cut by 3 bases and J by 2 bases, with 11 bases left in between. CDR3 length: 14 amino acids. Germline loops: CDR1 MNHEY, CDR2 SVGAGI. The CDR3 region has the DNA TGTGCCAGCAGTTATTGGGGTAGCGCCTACGAGCAGTACTTC. As protein: CASSYWGSAYEQYF.

The chain uses TRBV28 and TRBJ2-7; 11 bases map to TRBD2. Germline values: CDR1 MDHEN, CDR2 SYDVKM. There are 17 residues in the CDR3. J was trimmed by 3 bases and V by 4 bases; bases with no gene match: 11. The CDR3 nucleotides read TGTGCCAGCAGTTCCGACAGGACTAGCGGGCCCCTCTACGAGCAGTACTTC. Protein: CASSSDRTSGPLYEQYF.

V and J are TRBV9 and TRBJ1-3; D may be TRBD1 (5 bases). This CDR3 is built from 14 residues. The germline V gene has CDR1 SGDLS and CDR2 YYNGEE. V gave up 8 bases and J gave up 0 bases, with 12 bases separating them. CDR3 in DNA: TGTGCCAGTGCCACGGGGCTCTCTGGAAACACCATATATTTT. This encodes CASATGLSGNTIYF. Based on the CDR3 plus reference TRBV9 and TRBJ1-3, the full variable domain is DSGVTQTPKHLITATGQRVTLRCSPRSGDLSVYWYQQSLDQGLQFLIQYYNGEERAKGNILERFSAQQFPDLHSELNLSSLELGDSALYFCASATGLSGNTIYFGEGSWLTVV.

This sequence joins TRBV6-1 and TRBJ2-3; D is perhaps TRBD2 (5 bases). V shed 4 bases and J shed 3 bases, with 17 bases lying between them. The CDR3 spans 16 residues. Germline-derived CDR1 and CDR2 are MNHNS and SASEGT. CDR3 nucleotide sequence: TGTGCCAGCAGTGCGCTTAACGGGGTAGGGACAGATACGCAGTATTTT. This gives the protein CASSALNGVGTDTQYF.

The chain uses TRBV28 and TRBJ1-4, with D unresolved. CDR1 is MDHEN and CDR2 is SYDVKM in the germline V gene. CDR3 size: 13 residues. The ends were cut back, 5 bases at V and 8 bases at J, with 12 bases in the middle. CDR3 nucleotides: TGTGCCAGCAGTCAAATAACGGGGGAAAAACTGTTTTTT. The encoded protein is CASSQITGEKLFF.

By proportion, this clone is medium-sized. The chain is built from TRBV27 and TRBJ2-3; 9 bases agree with TRBD2. J lost 2 bases, V lost 4 bases, and 10 bases had no gene match. The CDR3 spans 17 residues. Germline values: CDR1 MNHEY, CDR2 SMNVEV (reference sequence). The CDR3 DNA follows: TGTGCCAGCAGTTCTACATCGACTAGCGGAGACACAGATACGCAGTATTTT. Protein sequence: CASSSTSTSGDTDTQYF.

The count of this clone is one. J is TRBJ2-4 and V is TRBV6-1, with 7 bases lining up with TRBD2. The CDR3 has 14 amino acids. Germline assignment: CDR1 MNHNS and CDR2 SASEGT. J lost 8 bases, V lost 1 base, and 5 bases had no gene match. CDR3 residues: CASSEGWGGDIQYF. In DNA form, the CDR3 reads TGTGCCAGCAGTGAAGGTTGGGGGGGAGACATTCAGTACTTC.

The chain carries TRBV10-3 and TRBJ2-2; the match to TRBD2 covers 7 bases. CDR3 length: 15 amino acids. CDR1 is ENHRY, CDR2 SYGVKD, per germline. The J segment lost 4 bases and the V segment lost 4 bases, leaving 6 bases of the junction unmatched. CDR3 DNA: TGTGCCATCAGTGGAGTACTAGCGAGCACCGGGGAGCTGTTTTTT. The encoded protein is CAISGVLASTGELFF.

This clone showed up just a few times. The V and J genes are TRBV7-9 and TRBJ2-7; TRBD2 might be the D (6 bases). Germline CDR1 reads SEHNR; CDR2 reads FQNEAQ (reference sequence). The CDR3 loop spans 14 amino acids. V was trimmed by 5 bases and J by 2 bases, leaving 13 bases between them. The CDR3 bases are TGTGCCAGCAGCCCGCCGGGGGATACCTACGAGCAGTACTTC. Protein sequence: CASSPPGDTYEQYF. The whole variable domain, filled in from reference TRBV7-9 and TRBJ2-7, reads DTGVSQNPRHKITKRGQNVTFRCDPISEHNRLYWYRQTLGQGPEFLTYFQNEAQLEKSRLLSDRFSAERPKGSFSTLEIQRTEQGDSAMYLCASSPPGDTYEQYFGPGTRLTVT.

J is TRBJ2-1 and V is TRBV7-9; 11 bases map to TRBD2. The CDR3 is 16 residues long. The V segment lost 3 bases and the J segment 3 bases; nucleotides outside the gene matches: 4. CDR1 and CDR2 from the germline V gene are SEHNR and FQNEAQ (reference sequence). The CDR3 loop reads CASSFFGTSGYNEQFF. For the CDR3, the DNA is TGTGCCAGCAGCTTTTTCGGGACTAGCGGCTACAATGAGCAGTTCTTC. The complete variable domain, with remaining parts taken from reference TRBV7-9 and TRBJ2-1, reads DTGVSQNPRHKITKRGQNVTFRCDPISEHNRLYWYRQTLGQGPEFLTYFQNEAQLEKSRLLSDRFSAERPKGSFSTLEIQRTEQGDSAMYLCASSFFGTSGYNEQFFGPGTRLTVL.

This chain joins TRBV7-6 and TRBJ2-1, with a weak D call TRBD2 (5 bases). CDR1 is SGHVS, CDR2 FNYEAQ, per germline. This CDR3 spans 14 amino acids. With 5 bases removed from V and 2 bases from J, the gap between germline ends came to 10 bases. The CDR3: CASSPEGPYNEQFF. As DNA, the CDR3 is TGTGCCAGCAGCCCTGAGGGCCCCTACAATGAGCAGTTCTTC.